The 15 T cell receptor beta chains listed next were all sequenced from one sample in a study of blood T cell repertoires in COVID-19. Profiled with immunoSEQ multiplex PCR; TCRdb holds only in-frame clones, not every one. This sample has approximately 110,000 clones, with roughly 84% found just once. Source material: peripheral blood. These receptors all come from a man aged 35 to 55 with acute or convalescent COVID-19.

Note on this clone: Compared with germline, one end of the junction differs, possibly owing to a read error. The chain recombines TRBV3-1 (or the pseudogene TRBV3-2) with TRBJ2-7; the match to TRBD2 covers 9 bases. The CDR3 is 16 residues long. Germline V gene lookup returns CDR1 LGHDT and CDR2 YNNKEL (reference sequence). CDR3 sequence: CASNQKTRGGAYEQYF. In DNA form, the CDR3 reads TGTGCCAGCAACCAAAAGACCCGCGGGGGGGCCTACGAGCAGTACTTC.

The V and J genes are TRBV2 and TRBJ2-6; TRBD1 matches 7 bases. The germline V gene encodes CDR1 SNHLY and CDR2 FYNNEI. The CDR3 contains 16 residues. Germline trimming cut 5 bases from V and 0 bases from J; bases unmatched to any gene: 4. The CDR3 protein is CASSRDSSSGANVLTF. The CDR3 nucleotides read TGTGCCAGCAGTCGGGACAGTAGCTCTGGGGCCAACGTCCTGACTTTC.

This clone appeared once. This chain connects TRBV2 to TRBJ1-6; D call uncertain. Trimming pared 0 bases from V and 9 bases from J, leaving 12 bases between. CDR3 length equals 15 residues. Per the germline V gene, CDR1 is SNHLY and CDR2 is FYNNEI. For the CDR3, the DNA is TGTGCCAGCAGTGAAGCGCTTCGGGTTGGTTCACCCCTCCACTTT. Its translation: CASSEALRVGSPLHF.

This chain connects TRBV20-1 to TRBJ2-3; no clear D. Trimming removed 6 bases at V and 5 bases at J, with 9 bases between. The CDR3 is 11 residues long. Looked up from germline, CDR1 is DFQATT and CDR2 is SNEGSKA (reference sequence). CDR3 coding DNA: TGCAGTGCGGCCAACAGAGATACGCAGTATTTT. The encoded protein is CSAANRDTQYF.

This clone appeared a few times. J is TRBJ1-3 and V is TRBV4-1; the D gene is possibly TRBD1 (5 bases). This CDR3 has 15 residues. The V end was cut by 2 bases, the J end by 0 bases, with 8 bases between. Germline CDR1 and CDR2: MGHRA and YSYEKL. This CDR3 reads CASSQTQDSGNTIYF. DNA of the CDR3: TGCGCCAGCAGCCAAACACAGGACTCTGGAAACACCATATATTTT.

This sequence joins TRBV28 and TRBJ2-5, with a weak D call TRBD2 (6 bases). This CDR3 has 13 amino acids. Trimming stripped 7 bases from V and 5 bases from J, with 14 bases between. CDR1 MDHEN and CDR2 SYDVKM come from the germline V gene. CDR3 in DNA: TGTGCCAGCACCACCGGGACTGATGAGACCCAGTACTTC. Amino acids: CASTTGTDETQYF.

The V and J genes are TRBV6-6 and TRBJ2-7; 7 positions agree with TRBD1. The CDR3 length is 15 residues. Germline loops: CDR1 MNHNY, CDR2 SVGAGI (reference sequence). The J segment lost 3 bases and the V segment lost 6 bases, leaving 11 bases of the junction unmatched. CDR3 coding DNA: TGTGCCAGCAGACAAAGGACAGGTCGGGACTACGAGCAGTACTTC. It encodes CASRQRTGRDYEQYF.

V is TRBV2 and J is TRBJ2-7; maybe TRBD2 (6 bases). Germline-derived CDR1 and CDR2 are SNHLY and FYNNEI. Trimming stripped 4 bases from V and 0 bases from J, with 16 bases between. The CDR3 totals 16 residues. CDR3 bases: TGTGCCAGCAGTGTGTTGGAAGCGGGTGCCTCCTACGAGCAGTACTTC. It yields the protein CASSVLEAGASYEQYF.

Only one count was recorded for this clone. The rearrangement joins TRBV6-5 to TRBJ2-1, with TRBD1 identical over 9 bases. CDR3 size: 15 residues. From germline, CDR1 is MNHEY and CDR2 SVGAGI. Losses at the gene ends were 7 bases for V and 3 bases for J; bases not matched to a gene: 7. The CDR3 loop is CASTPGTGLYNEQFF. The CDR3 nucleotides read TGTGCCAGCACACCCGGGACAGGGCTCTACAATGAGCAGTTCTTC.

The rearrangement uses TRBV29-1 and TRBJ1-6; D not resolved. Trimming removed 6 bases from V and 9 bases from J, with 15 bases in between. Germline-derived CDR1 and CDR2 are SQVTM and ANQGSEA. The CDR3 covers 13 residues. CDR3 amino acids: CSVREALGSPLHF. CDR3 coding DNA: TGCAGCGTCCGAGAGGCATTGGGTTCACCCCTCCACTTT.

This chain connects TRBV11-3 to TRBJ2-7, with unresolved D. The germline gives CDR1 SGHNT, CDR2 YENEEA. The CDR3 has 13 amino acids. Trimming removed 2 bases at V and 1 base at J, with 6 bases between. Here the CDR3 reads CASSLTASYEQYF. The DNA of the CDR3 is TGTGCCAGCAGCTTAACTGCTTCCTACGAGCAGTACTTC.

This clone was picked up one time. The rearrangement uses TRBV11-3 and TRBJ2-1; 11 nucleotides align to TRBD2. The CDR3 runs 18 residues. The germline V gene has CDR1 SGHNT and CDR2 YENEEA. The trim removed 2 bases at V and 6 bases at J, leaving 12 bases unmatched. DNA of the CDR3: TGTGCCAGCAGCTTATCAGGGCTAGCGGGAGGACCCATCAATGAGCAGTTCTTC. Its protein product is CASSLSGLAGGPINEQFF.

This chain links TRBV28 with TRBJ1-5, with 7 nucleotides matching TRBD1. Germline values: CDR1 MDHEN, CDR2 SYDVKM. The CDR3 runs 15 residues. Trimming removed 6 bases from V and 4 bases from J; junction bases left unmatched: 9. The CDR3: CASSYTQGLNQPQHF. The CDR3, as DNA: TGTGCCAGCAGCTACACACAGGGGTTAAATCAGCCCCAGCATTTT.

This chain uses TRBV6-5 with TRBJ2-7; 9 nucleotides align to TRBD2. Germline V lookup: CDR1 MNHEY, CDR2 SVGAGI. This CDR3 comprises 15 residues. V was clipped by 4 bases and J by 0 bases; unmatched bases: 4. The CDR3 DNA reads TGTGCCAGCAGTTCCCTAGCGGGAAGCTCCTACGAGCAGTACTTC. It translates to CASSSLAGSSYEQYF.

The chain links TRBV6-2 or TRBV6-3 to TRBJ2-2; 11 bases fit TRBD2. This CDR3 contains 16 residues. Germline loops: CDR1 MNHEY, CDR2 SVGEGT. V lost 4 bases to trimming and J lost 7 bases; unmatched junction nucleotides: 8. The chain's CDR3 is CASSSLAGGPFGELFF. CDR3 nucleotides: TGTGCCAGCAGTTCCTTAGCGGGAGGGCCTTTCGGGGAGCTGTTTTTT.